This TCR beta chain derives from a study of spatial heterogeneity in lung cancer. Individually, TCR cDNA molecules were each labelled with a unique molecular identifier. One entry per CDR3 protein, called by TCRdb with MiXCR from the 5' RACE reads. Among about 29,000 distinct CDR3 sequences, about 7.1% were seen once, and the ten largest hold more than 20%. Time point described: sample taken at primary tumor resection. Untreated early-stage non-small cell lung cancer patients, 55 to 85 in total, were the donors. Whole RNA, which was extracted from tumor, nontumor lung tissue or frozen PBMC, was sequenced without any cell sorting. Study results and caveats: Counts of expanded alpha and beta TCRs within tumors tracked the tumor nonsynonymous mutation count. Alpha chain coverage of tumor T cells was estimated at about 6.3%, and beta chain coverage at about 13%.

This CDR3 has 15 amino acids. Trimming removed 3 bases from V and 3 bases from J, with 11 bases in between. Germline V gene lookup returns CDR1 LGHNA and CDR2 YNFKEQ. By its share, this clonotype is medium-sized. What it recognizes is unknown. Sequences were derived from lung tumor tissue, sampled at surgery. The chain uses TRBV4-2 and TRBJ2-2; D could derive from TRBD1 or TRBD2 (5 bases each). The origin of this receptor is a male donor with early-stage non-small cell lung cancer. The CDR3 sequence: CASSQTIGDTGELFF. The CDR3 DNA is TGTGCCAGCAGCCAGACTATAGGGGACACCGGGGAGCTGTTTTTT.